This is a list of T cell receptor beta chains from one sample in a study of T cell repertoires in cytomegalovirus infection. Each CDR3 protein gets one entry after TCRdb re-called the reads with MiXCR. The table shows hundreds of thousands of distinct CDR3 sequences, with around 30% occurring only once. These receptors have no identified antigens. The sequencing used cultured CD8+ T cells from PBMCs, collected from culture after CMV antigen stimulation. The receptors shown here come from a human donor in good health (CMV status not recorded). Some clones in this sample may be carry-over from other donors' samples. The CDR3 runs from the conserved cysteine through the conserved F or W. The order of the fields is clone size, J gene, V gene, D gene, CDR3 DNA, CDR3 protein. A D gene is named only where the DNA matches it firmly. The size field is filled for only some rows; it gives once, few, many or a size class.

clone_size: few
j_call: TRBJ2-1
v_call: TRBV12-3/TRBV12-4
d_call: TRBD1
cdr3_nt: TGTGCCAGCAGTGCCGGGACAGGGGGCTATCAAATCTACAATGAGCAGTTCTTC
cdr3_aa: CASSAGTGGYQIYNEQFF

clone_size: -
j_call: TRBJ2-2
v_call: TRBV7-9
d_call: -
cdr3_nt: TGTGCCAGCAGCTTAACAGGGAAAGGCACCGGGGAGCTGTTTTTT
cdr3_aa: CASSLTGKGTGELFF

clone_size: -
j_call: TRBJ1-6
v_call: TRBV4-3
d_call: -
cdr3_nt: TGCGCCAGCAGCCAAGATAGGTTCGCAAATTCACCCCTCCACTTT
cdr3_aa: CASSQDRFANSPLHF

clone_size: -
j_call: TRBJ2-1
v_call: TRBV6-2/TRBV6-3
d_call: TRBD2
cdr3_nt: TGTGCCAGCAGTTACATACTAGCGGGGAACTCCTACAATGAGCATTTCTTC
cdr3_aa: CASSYILAGNSYNEHFF

clone_size: few
j_call: TRBJ1-1
v_call: TRBV27
d_call: TRBD1
cdr3_nt: TGTGCCAGCAGTACAGGGGGTCACACTGAAGCTTTCTTT
cdr3_aa: CASSTGGHTEAFF

clone_size: few
j_call: TRBJ2-1
v_call: TRBV7-3
d_call: -
cdr3_nt: TGTGCCAGCAGCTTAATGGTGGGGGGGCCCTACAATGAGCAGTTCTTC
cdr3_aa: CASSLMVGGPYNEQFF

clone_size: -
j_call: TRBJ1-5
v_call: TRBV2
d_call: -
cdr3_nt: TGTGCCAGCAGTACCCTCAACGTCAGGGGTCAGCCCCAGCATTTT
cdr3_aa: CASSTLNVRGQPQHF

clone_size: -
j_call: TRBJ1-5
v_call: TRBV19
d_call: -
cdr3_nt: TGTGCCAGTAGTATTTCCGGGGATAGCAATCAGCCCCAGCATTTT
cdr3_aa: CASSISGDSNQPQHF

clone_size: few
j_call: TRBJ2-2
v_call: TRBV7-8
d_call: TRBD2
cdr3_nt: TGTGCCAGCAACCGATTCAAACGCGGGGGGGCATGGGAGCTGTTTTTT
cdr3_aa: CASNRFKRGGAWELFF

clone_size: -
j_call: TRBJ1-1
v_call: TRBV19
d_call: -
cdr3_nt: TGTGCCAGTCGAGGGGGATTCACTGAAGCTTTCTTT
cdr3_aa: CASRGGFTEAFF

clone_size: many
j_call: TRBJ1-2
v_call: TRBV12-3/TRBV12-4
d_call: -
cdr3_nt: TGTGCCAGCAGTTTTGTCGTAGGGGGGCTCTCAGGTCGACCTAACTATGGCTACACCTTC
cdr3_aa: CASSFVVGGLSGRPNYGYTF

clone_size: few
j_call: TRBJ2-5
v_call: TRBV6-1
d_call: TRBD1
cdr3_nt: TGTGCCAGCAGTGAGATTGACAGGGGATCAGGGACCCAGTACTTC
cdr3_aa: CASSEIDRGSGTQYF

clone_size: many
j_call: TRBJ2-1
v_call: TRBV7-8
d_call: -
cdr3_nt: TGTGCCAGCAGCTTCGACAGGCTATGGGATGAGCAGTTCTTC
cdr3_aa: CASSFDRLWDEQFF

clone_size: many
j_call: TRBJ1-5
v_call: TRBV7-2
d_call: -
cdr3_nt: TGTGCCAGCAGCTCAGGACCCGCCGGTCAGCCCCAGCATTTT
cdr3_aa: CASSSGPAGQPQHF

clone_size: few
j_call: TRBJ2-1
v_call: TRBV14
d_call: TRBD2
cdr3_nt: TGTGCCAGCAGCCAATTAGCGGGTAGCCAGTCTGAGCAGTTCTTC
cdr3_aa: CASSQLAGSQSEQFF

clone_size: -
j_call: TRBJ2-3
v_call: TRBV5-1
d_call: -
cdr3_nt: TGCGCCAGCAGCCTCGAAGTGGGGCAAGGCACAGATACGCAGTATTTT
cdr3_aa: CASSLEVGQGTDTQYF

clone_size: few
j_call: TRBJ1-2
v_call: TRBV18
d_call: -
cdr3_nt: TGTGCCAGCTCACCAGGTCAGGACTTCTATGGCTACACCTTC
cdr3_aa: CASSPGQDFYGYTF

clone_size: -
j_call: TRBJ1-1
v_call: TRBV28
d_call: -
cdr3_nt: TGTGCCAGCAGACCGGGCTGGGGAGAGCTGGTGAACACTGAAGCTTTCTTT
cdr3_aa: CASRPGWGELVNTEAFF

clone_size: few
j_call: TRBJ1-5
v_call: TRBV18
d_call: TRBD1
cdr3_nt: TGTGCCAGCTCACCTATCGGTCCCGAGGGACAGGGCTATCAGCCCCAGCATTTT
cdr3_aa: CASSPIGPEGQGYQPQHF

clone_size: -
j_call: TRBJ1-1
v_call: TRBV7-4
d_call: -
cdr3_nt: TGTGTCAGCAGCTTCGGGGGCTATAACACTGAAGCTTTCTTT
cdr3_aa: CVSSFGGYNTEAFF

clone_size: -
j_call: TRBJ1-6
v_call: TRBV20-1
d_call: -
cdr3_nt: TGCAGTGCGCCCAGGGATCGGGATAGCTCCTATAATTCACCCCTCCACTTT
cdr3_aa: CSAPRDRDSSYNSPLHF

clone_size: -
j_call: TRBJ1-1
v_call: TRBV12-3/TRBV12-4
d_call: -
cdr3_nt: TGTGCCAGCAGTCCCGAGTTACCCTTTGAAGCTTTCTTT
cdr3_aa: CASSPELPFEAFF

clone_size: -
j_call: TRBJ1-4
v_call: TRBV7-9
d_call: -
cdr3_nt: TGTGCCAGCAGCTACTATACAGGCGGAGGGCGAACTAATGAAAAACTGTTTTTT
cdr3_aa: CASSYYTGGGRTNEKLFF

clone_size: few
j_call: TRBJ2-3
v_call: TRBV6-1
d_call: -
cdr3_nt: TGTGCCACCCGAGGGGGAGATACGCAGTATTTT
cdr3_aa: CATRGGDTQYF

clone_size: many
j_call: TRBJ2-2
v_call: TRBV7-2
d_call: -
cdr3_nt: TGTGCCAGCAGCTTAGAGGCTACCGGGGAGCTGTTTTTT
cdr3_aa: CASSLEATGELFF

clone_size: -
j_call: TRBJ1-1
v_call: TRBV27
d_call: -
cdr3_nt: TGTGCCAGCAACGGCCAAGGCACTGAAGCTTTCTTT
cdr3_aa: CASNGQGTEAFF

clone_size: -
j_call: TRBJ2-1
v_call: TRBV7-2
d_call: -
cdr3_nt: TGTGCCAGCAGCTTAGCTATATACGAGCAGTTCTTC
cdr3_aa: CASSLAIYEQFF

clone_size: few
j_call: TRBJ2-7
v_call: TRBV3-1
d_call: -
cdr3_nt: TGTGCCAGCAGCCAAGAAATAGGATTCGGCGGCGAGCAGTACTTC
cdr3_aa: CASSQEIGFGGEQYF

clone_size: -
j_call: TRBJ2-7
v_call: TRBV10-2
d_call: TRBD1
cdr3_nt: TGCGCCAGCAGTGAGTCCCCAGGGGGTCACTACGAGCAGTACTTC
cdr3_aa: CASSESPGGHYEQYF

clone_size: many
j_call: TRBJ2-3
v_call: TRBV7-9
d_call: TRBD1
cdr3_nt: TGTGCCAGCAGCGCCCGGGACAGCCAGTCCCCAGATACGCAGTATTTT
cdr3_aa: CASSARDSQSPDTQYF

clone_size: -
j_call: TRBJ1-2
v_call: TRBV12-3/TRBV12-4
d_call: TRBD1
cdr3_nt: TGTGCCAGCAGCCCGGGACAGGGGATCCCTTTCTATGGCTACACCTTC
cdr3_aa: CASSPGQGIPFYGYTF

clone_size: few
j_call: TRBJ2-7
v_call: TRBV19
d_call: TRBD2
cdr3_nt: TGTGCCAGTAGGGCGGGGGGCTCCTACGAGCAGTACTTC
cdr3_aa: CASRAGGSYEQYF

clone_size: -
j_call: TRBJ1-1
v_call: TRBV12-3/TRBV12-4
d_call: TRBD1
cdr3_nt: TGTGCCAGCAGGGACAGGGATTGGGGCACTGAAGCTTTCTTT
cdr3_aa: CASRDRDWGTEAFF

clone_size: -
j_call: TRBJ1-5
v_call: TRBV6-6
d_call: -
cdr3_nt: TGTGCCACTTCCCCCGGAGGGATGAATCAGCCCCAGCATTTT
cdr3_aa: CATSPGGMNQPQHF

clone_size: few
j_call: TRBJ1-1
v_call: TRBV5-4
d_call: TRBD1
cdr3_nt: TGTGCCAGCAGCTTGGAAGGCAGGGGGAGTGAAGCTTTCTTT
cdr3_aa: CASSLEGRGSEAFF